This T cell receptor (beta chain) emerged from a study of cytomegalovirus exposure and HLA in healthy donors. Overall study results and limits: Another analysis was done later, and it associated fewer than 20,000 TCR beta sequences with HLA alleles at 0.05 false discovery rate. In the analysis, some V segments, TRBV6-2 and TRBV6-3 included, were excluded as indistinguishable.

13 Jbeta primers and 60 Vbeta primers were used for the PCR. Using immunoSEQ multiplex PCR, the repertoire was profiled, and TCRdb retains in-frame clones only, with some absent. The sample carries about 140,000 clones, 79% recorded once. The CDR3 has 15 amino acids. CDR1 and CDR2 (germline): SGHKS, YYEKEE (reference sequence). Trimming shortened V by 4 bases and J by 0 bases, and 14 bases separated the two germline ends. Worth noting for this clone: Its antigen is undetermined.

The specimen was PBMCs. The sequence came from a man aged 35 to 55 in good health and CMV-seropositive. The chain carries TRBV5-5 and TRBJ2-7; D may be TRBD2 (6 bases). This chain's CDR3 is CASSPREWASYEQYF. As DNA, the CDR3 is TGTGCCAGCAGCCCCCGGGAGTGGGCCTCCTACGAGCAGTACTTC.